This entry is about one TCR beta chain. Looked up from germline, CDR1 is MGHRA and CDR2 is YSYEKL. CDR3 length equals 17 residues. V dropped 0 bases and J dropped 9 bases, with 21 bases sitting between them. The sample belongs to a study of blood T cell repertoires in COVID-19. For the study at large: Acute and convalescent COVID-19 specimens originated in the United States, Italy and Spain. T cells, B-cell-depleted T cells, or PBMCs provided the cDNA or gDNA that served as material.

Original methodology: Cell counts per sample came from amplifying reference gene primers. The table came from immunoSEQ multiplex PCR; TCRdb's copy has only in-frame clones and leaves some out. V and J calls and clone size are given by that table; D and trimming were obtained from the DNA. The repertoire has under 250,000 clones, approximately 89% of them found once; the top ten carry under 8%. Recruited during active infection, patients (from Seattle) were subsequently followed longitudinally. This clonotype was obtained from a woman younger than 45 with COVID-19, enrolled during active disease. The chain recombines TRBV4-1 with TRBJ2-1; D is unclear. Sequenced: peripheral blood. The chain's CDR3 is CASSQDKTGSYNLEQFF. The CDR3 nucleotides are TGCGCCAGCAGCCAAGATAAAACCGGGTCCTACAATCTTGAGCAGTTCTTC.